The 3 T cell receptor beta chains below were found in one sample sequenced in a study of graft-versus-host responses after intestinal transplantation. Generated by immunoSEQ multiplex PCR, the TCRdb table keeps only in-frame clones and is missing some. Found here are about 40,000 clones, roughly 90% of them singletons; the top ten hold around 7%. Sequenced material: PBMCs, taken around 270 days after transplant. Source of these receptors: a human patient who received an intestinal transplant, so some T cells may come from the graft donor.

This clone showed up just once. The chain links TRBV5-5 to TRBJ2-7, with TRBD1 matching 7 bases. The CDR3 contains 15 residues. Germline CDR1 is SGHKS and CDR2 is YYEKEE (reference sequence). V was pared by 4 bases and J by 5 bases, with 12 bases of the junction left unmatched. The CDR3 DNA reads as TGTGCCAGCAGCGCCCCCTGGACAGGATTCCACGAGCAGTACTTC. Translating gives CASSAPWTGFHEQYF.

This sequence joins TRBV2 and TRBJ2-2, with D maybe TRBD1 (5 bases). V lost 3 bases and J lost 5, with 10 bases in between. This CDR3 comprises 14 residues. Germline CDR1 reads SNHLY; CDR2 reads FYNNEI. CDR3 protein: CASSDPGRTGELFF. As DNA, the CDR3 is TGTGCCAGCAGTGACCCAGGGCGGACCGGGGAGCTGTTTTTT.

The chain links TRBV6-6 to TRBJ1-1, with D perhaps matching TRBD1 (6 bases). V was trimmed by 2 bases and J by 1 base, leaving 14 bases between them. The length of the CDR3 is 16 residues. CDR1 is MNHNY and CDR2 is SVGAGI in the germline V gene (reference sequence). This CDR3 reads CASSYLRTAQNTEAFF. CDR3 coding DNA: TGTGCCAGCAGTTACCTGCGGACAGCCCAGAACACTGAAGCTTTCTTT.